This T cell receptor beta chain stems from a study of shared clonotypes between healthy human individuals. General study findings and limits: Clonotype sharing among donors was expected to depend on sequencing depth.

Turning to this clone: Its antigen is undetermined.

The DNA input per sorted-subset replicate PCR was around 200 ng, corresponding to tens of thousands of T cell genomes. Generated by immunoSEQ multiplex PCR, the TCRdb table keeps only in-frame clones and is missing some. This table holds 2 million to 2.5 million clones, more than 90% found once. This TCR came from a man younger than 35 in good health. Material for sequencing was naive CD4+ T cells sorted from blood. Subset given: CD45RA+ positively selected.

In DNA form, the CDR3 reads TGTGCCAGCAGCTCCGCCTCTCTGCCCCAGCATTTT. This sequence encodes CASSSASLPQHF. The rearrangement joins TRBV28 to TRBJ1-5; no definite D call. This CDR3 is built from 12 residues. CDR1 and CDR2 (germline): MDHEN, SYDVKM. The germline V and J ends were trimmed by 6 bases and 9 bases, with 12 bases remaining between them. The entire variable domain, with the rest obtained from reference TRBV28 and TRBJ1-5, is as follows: DVKVTQSSRYLVKRTGEKVFLECVQDMDHENMFWYRQDPGLGLRLIYFSYDVKMKEKGDIPEGYSVSREKKERFSLILESASTNQTSMYLCASSSASLPQHFGDGTRLSIL.